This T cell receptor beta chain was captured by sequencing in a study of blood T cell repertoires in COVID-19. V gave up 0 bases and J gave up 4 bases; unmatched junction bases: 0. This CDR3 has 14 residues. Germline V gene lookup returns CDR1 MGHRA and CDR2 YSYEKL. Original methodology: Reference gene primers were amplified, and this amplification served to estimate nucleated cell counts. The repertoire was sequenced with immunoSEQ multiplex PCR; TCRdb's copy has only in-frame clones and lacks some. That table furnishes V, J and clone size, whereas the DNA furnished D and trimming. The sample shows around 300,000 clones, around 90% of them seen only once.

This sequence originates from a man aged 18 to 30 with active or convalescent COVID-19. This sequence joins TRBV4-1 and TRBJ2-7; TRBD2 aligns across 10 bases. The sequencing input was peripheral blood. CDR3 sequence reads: CASSQEGLAYEQYF. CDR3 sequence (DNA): TGCGCCAGCAGCCAAGAGGGACTAGCGTACGAGCAGTACTTC.